This T cell receptor beta chain was obtained from a study of T cells after yellow fever vaccination. It was through 5'RACE template switching that TCR cDNA was made, with a universal primer site and UMIs added. TCRdb re-called the 5' RACE reads with MiXCR, one entry per CDR3 protein. This sample has under 300,000 distinct CDR3 sequences, with around 13% found just once. The table lists this clonotype with a few counts. The antigen is unknown. Looked up from germline, CDR1 is KGHDR and CDR2 is SFDVKD. The CDR3 is 15 amino acids. Trimming took off 1 base at V and 4 bases at J, with 10 bases between the two ends. The study, taken as a whole, reports: The booster response re-showed most primary clones: over 95% CD4, more than 70% CD8. Although the secondary response was weaker, it peaked faster, at day 5 versus 15.

This receptor was taken from a man aged 25 to 40 who received the YFV17D yellow fever vaccine. This material consisted of CD4+ T cells sorted from PBMCs, taken 45 days after the yellow fever booster vaccination. The chain is built from TRBV24-1 and TRBJ2-1; perhaps TRBD2 as D (5 bases). CDR3 DNA: TGTGCCACCAGTGATTTCGCGGGTTCTTACAATGAGCAGTTCTTC. Protein: CATSDFAGSYNEQFF.